One sample yielded the 15 T cell receptor beta chains listed below, sequenced in a study of T cell repertoires in cytomegalovirus infection. TCRdb re-derived calls from the reads in MiXCR, one entry per CDR3 protein. The sample lists about 600,000 distinct CDR3 sequences, 24% occurring once. The source material was CD8+ T cells from PBMCs. The receptors stem from a human donor in good health (CMV status not recorded). Some clones in this sample may be carry-over from other donors' samples.

This clonotype has only a few counts. V is TRBV6-6 and J is TRBJ1-1; D is perhaps TRBD1 (5 bases). Trimming took off 10 bases at V and 2 bases at J, with 14 bases between the two ends. CDR3 length equals 13 residues. The germline gives CDR1 MNHNY, CDR2 SVGAGI (reference sequence). The CDR3 DNA follows: TGTGCCACCAGGGACCGGGGAAACACTGAAGCTTTCTTT. Protein: CATRDRGNTEAFF.

V and J are TRBV10-3 and TRBJ2-1; no definite D call. The ends were cut back, 3 bases at V and 6 bases at J, with 12 bases in the middle. CDR3 length: 14 residues. Per germline, CDR1 ENHRY and CDR2 SYGVKD. The CDR3 is CAISDQALGNEQFF. The CDR3 nucleotides are TGTGCCATCAGTGACCAAGCTCTTGGCAATGAGCAGTTCTTC.

Note on this clonotype: At one end, the junction sequence differs from germline, possibly due to a read error. The chain is built from TRBV6-2 or TRBV6-3 and TRBJ1-5, with TRBD1 as a possible D gene (5 bases). The CDR3 is 15 amino acids. Per germline, CDR1 MNHEY and CDR2 SVGEGT. In nucleotides, the CDR3 is TGTGCCAGCAGAGGGAGGGGCGATAGCAATCAGTCCCAGCATTTT. Its translation: CASRGRGDSNQSQHF.

This clonotype was detected a few times. The chain uses TRBV28 and TRBJ2-3; D is perhaps TRBD2 (5 bases). The CDR3 is made up of 14 amino acids. Germline CDR1 reads MDHEN; CDR2 reads SYDVKM. V gave up 5 bases and J gave up 5 bases, with 14 bases separating them. This CDR3 reads CASSPPEVQDTQYF. The DNA of the CDR3 is TGTGCCAGCAGTCCCCCGGAGGTCCAAGATACGCAGTATTTT.

V and J are TRBV11-2 and TRBJ2-7; TRBD1 agrees at 9 bases. There are 13 residues in the CDR3. The germline V gene encodes CDR1 SGHAT and CDR2 FQNNGV. J lost 5 bases, V lost 5 bases, and 4 bases had no gene match. CDR3 DNA: TGTGCCAGCAGCCGGACAGGGGCGAACGAGCAGTACTTC. Its translation is CASSRTGANEQYF.

The genes are TRBV6-1 and TRBJ2-1; D call uncertain. Trimming removed 6 bases at V and 5 bases at J, with 17 bases between. Germline V lookup: CDR1 MNHNS, CDR2 SASEGT. CDR3 length: 15 residues. The DNA for the CDR3 is TGTGCCAGCAGGCTGGGCGCAGGAGTGAACAATGAGCAGTTCTTC. Its translation: CASRLGAGVNNEQFF.

This clonotype showed up just a few times. The rearrangement links TRBV9 to TRBJ2-2, with a tentative D call TRBD1 (6 bases). V dropped 3 bases and J dropped 0 bases, with 15 bases sitting between them. The germline V gene has CDR1 SGDLS and CDR2 YYNGEE. This CDR3 contains 17 residues. In DNA form, the CDR3 reads TGTGCCAGCAGCGACCGCCGGAGGACAGCGAACACCGGGGAGCTGTTTTTT. This gives the protein CASSDRRRTANTGELFF.

This clonotype was counted at least ten times. This chain links TRBV4-1 with TRBJ1-1; the D is unclear. In germline, CDR1 is MGHRA, CDR2 YSYEKL. The ends were cut back, 0 bases at V and 4 bases at J, with 12 bases in the middle. The CDR3 is 15 residues long. The CDR3 region is CASSQDFLSVTEAFF. CDR3 bases: TGCGCCAGCAGCCAAGATTTTCTATCCGTCACTGAAGCTTTCTTT.

The rearrangement links TRBV2 to TRBJ2-3; TRBD2 matches 8 bases. The germline CDR1 and CDR2 sequences are SNHLY and FYNNEI. CDR3 length equals 14 residues. V lost 5 bases to trimming and J lost 6 bases; unmatched junction nucleotides: 7. CDR3 in DNA: TGTGCCAGCAGTACCTTCGGCGGGGGGGATACGCAGTATTTT. It specifies CASSTFGGGDTQYF.

This clonotype appeared a few times. J is TRBJ2-2 and V is TRBV7-9; D ambiguous. Germline V gene sequence: CDR1 SEHNR, CDR2 FQNEAQ (reference sequence). V gave up 4 bases and J gave up 2 bases, with 17 bases separating them. The CDR3 extends over 17 amino acids. CDR3: CASSSPRGPFNTGELFF. The CDR3 DNA follows: TGTGCCAGCAGCTCCCCCCGAGGTCCATTTAACACCGGGGAGCTGTTTTTT.

Remarks on this clonotype: This clone may be a read error of a much larger clone one base away. The rearrangement uses TRBV7-8 and TRBJ2-1, with TRBD2 identical over 8 bases. The CDR3 consists of 17 residues. Looked up from germline, CDR1 is SGHVS and CDR2 is FQNEAQ. V gave up 1 base and J gave up 4 bases; unmatched junction bases: 9. The CDR3 loop reads CASSLEAGGEYYNEQFF. CDR3 sequence (DNA): TGTGCCAGCAGCTTAGAGGCCGGGGGGGAATATTACAATGAGCAGTTCTTC.

This clonotype was seen a few times. The CDR3 nucleotides are TGCAGTGCTAGTGCCCCCGAAGCTTTCTTT. This gives the protein CSASAPEAFF. The J gene is TRBJ1-1, the V gene TRBV20-1; no clear D. CDR1 is DFQATT and CDR2 is SNEGSKA in the germline V gene (reference sequence). The CDR3 covers 10 residues. The V end lost 3 bases, the J end lost 8 bases, and 7 bases lay between the germline ends.

The CDR3 sequence is CASSLRIVRGGELFF. The CDR3 bases are TGTGCCAGCAGTCTCCGAATAGTGAGAGGCGGGGAGCTGTTTTTT. The chain couples TRBV27 to TRBJ2-2, with unresolved D. The CDR3 runs to 15 residues. Per germline, CDR1 MNHEY and CDR2 SMNVEV (reference sequence). V was cut by 5 bases and J by 7 bases, with 17 bases left in between.

This clonotype turned up a few times. This sequence joins TRBV9 and TRBJ2-1; 7 nucleotides match TRBD2. V lost 7 bases to trimming and J lost 7 bases; unmatched junction nucleotides: 2. The germline V gene has CDR1 SGDLS and CDR2 YYNGEE. The CDR3 loop spans 11 amino acids. CDR3 protein: CASGGVNEQFF. DNA of the CDR3: TGTGCCAGCGGGGGGGTAAATGAGCAGTTCTTC.

This clonotype was recorded a few times. The chain joins TRBV13 to TRBJ2-7, with unresolved D. The CDR3 length is 14 residues. Per germline, CDR1 PRHDT and CDR2 FYEKMQ (reference sequence). V lost 0 bases and J lost 0, with 6 bases in between. The CDR3 loop is CASSLGRSSYEQYV. The CDR3 DNA is TGTGCCAGCAGCTTAGGCAGGTCCTCCTACGAGCAGTACGTC.